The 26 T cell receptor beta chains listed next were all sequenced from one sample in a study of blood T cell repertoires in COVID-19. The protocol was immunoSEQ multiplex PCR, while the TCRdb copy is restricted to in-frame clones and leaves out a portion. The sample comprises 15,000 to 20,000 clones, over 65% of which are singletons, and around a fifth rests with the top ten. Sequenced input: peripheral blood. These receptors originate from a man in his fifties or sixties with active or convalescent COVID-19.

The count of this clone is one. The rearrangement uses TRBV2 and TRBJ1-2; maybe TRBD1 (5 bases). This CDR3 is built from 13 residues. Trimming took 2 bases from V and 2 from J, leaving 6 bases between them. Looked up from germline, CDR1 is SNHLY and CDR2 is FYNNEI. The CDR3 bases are TGTGCCAGCAGTGAAAACAGGAACTATGGCTACACCTTC. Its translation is CASSENRNYGYTF.

The CDR3 spells CASSFGTSNLETQYF. The DNA for the CDR3 is TGTGCCAGCAGCTTCGGGACTAGCAATTTGGAGACCCAGTACTTC. The chain joins TRBV11-3 to TRBJ2-5; 9 bases align to TRBD2. J gave up 5 bases and V 3 bases, and 7 bases lay outside the gene matches. Germline V gene data show CDR1 as SGHNT and CDR2 as YENEEA. This CDR3 is built from 15 residues.

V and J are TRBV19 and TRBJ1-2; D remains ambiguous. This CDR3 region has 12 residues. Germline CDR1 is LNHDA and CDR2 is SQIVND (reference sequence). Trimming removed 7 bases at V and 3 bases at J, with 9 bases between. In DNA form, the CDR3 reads TGTGCCAGTACTCAAGACTACTATGGCTACACCTTC. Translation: CASTQDYYGYTF. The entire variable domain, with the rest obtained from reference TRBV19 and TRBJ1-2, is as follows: DGGITQSPKYLFRKEGQNVTLSCEQNLNHDAMYWYRQDPGQGLRLIYYSQIVNDFQKGDIAEGYSVSREKKESFPLTVTSAQKNPTAFYLCASTQDYYGYTFGSGTRLTVV.

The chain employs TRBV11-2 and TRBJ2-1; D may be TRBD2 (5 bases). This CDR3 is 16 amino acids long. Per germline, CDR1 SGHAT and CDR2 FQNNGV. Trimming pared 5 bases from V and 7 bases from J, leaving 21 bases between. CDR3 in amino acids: CASSPKRAGTENEQFF. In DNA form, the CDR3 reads TGTGCCAGCAGCCCCAAGAGGGCCGGAACGGAGAATGAGCAGTTCTTC.

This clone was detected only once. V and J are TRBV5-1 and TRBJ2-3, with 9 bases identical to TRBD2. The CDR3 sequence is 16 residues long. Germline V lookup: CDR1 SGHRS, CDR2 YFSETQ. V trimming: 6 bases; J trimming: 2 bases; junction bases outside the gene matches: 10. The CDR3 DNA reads TGCGCCAGCACTAAGGGGGCTAGCGGGGTCACAGATACGCAGTATTTT. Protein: CASTKGASGVTDTQYF. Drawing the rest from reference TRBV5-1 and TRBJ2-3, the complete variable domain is KAGVTQTPRYLIKTRGQQVTLSCSPISGHRSVSWYQQTPGQGLQFLFEYFSETQRNKGNFPGRFSGRQFSNSRSEMNVSTLELGDSALYLCASTKGASGVTDTQYFGPGTRLTVL.

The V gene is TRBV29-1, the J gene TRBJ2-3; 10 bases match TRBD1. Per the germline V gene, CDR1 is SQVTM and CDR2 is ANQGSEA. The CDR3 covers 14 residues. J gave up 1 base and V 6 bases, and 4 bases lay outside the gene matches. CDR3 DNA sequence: TGCAGCGTGGAGGACAGGGGGGGCACAGATACGCAGTATTTT. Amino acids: CSVEDRGGTDTQYF.

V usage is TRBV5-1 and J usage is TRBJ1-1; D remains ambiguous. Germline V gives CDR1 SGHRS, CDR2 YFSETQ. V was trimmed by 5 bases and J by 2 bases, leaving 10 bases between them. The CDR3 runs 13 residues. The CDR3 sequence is CASREGINTEAFF. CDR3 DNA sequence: TGCGCCAGCAGAGAGGGAATCAACACTGAAGCTTTCTTT.

The CDR3 DNA is TGTGCCAGCAGTTTAGGTGGTAGCGGAAAGCAAGAGACCCAGTACTTC. This encodes CASSLGGSGKQETQYF. The rearrangement joins TRBV28 to TRBJ2-5, with D possibly matching TRBD2 (6 bases). This CDR3 is built from 16 residues. Germline V gives CDR1 MDHEN, CDR2 SYDVKM. Trimming cost V 2 bases and J 2 bases, with 15 bases left between them.

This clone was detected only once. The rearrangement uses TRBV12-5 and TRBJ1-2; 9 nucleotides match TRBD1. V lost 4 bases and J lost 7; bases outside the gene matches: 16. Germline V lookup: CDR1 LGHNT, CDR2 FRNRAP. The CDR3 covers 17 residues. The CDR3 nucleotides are TGTGCTAGTGGTTCCTCCTTTTCATTAACAGGGGGCTCTGGCTACACCTTC. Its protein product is CASGSSFSLTGGSGYTF.

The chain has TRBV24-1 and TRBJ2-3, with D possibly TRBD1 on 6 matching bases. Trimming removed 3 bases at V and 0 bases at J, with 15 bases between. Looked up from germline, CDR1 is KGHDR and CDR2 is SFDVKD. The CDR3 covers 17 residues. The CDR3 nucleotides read TGTGCCACCAGTGATCCCCGCCGGACAGATAGCACAGATACGCAGTATTTT. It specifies CATSDPRRTDSTDTQYF.

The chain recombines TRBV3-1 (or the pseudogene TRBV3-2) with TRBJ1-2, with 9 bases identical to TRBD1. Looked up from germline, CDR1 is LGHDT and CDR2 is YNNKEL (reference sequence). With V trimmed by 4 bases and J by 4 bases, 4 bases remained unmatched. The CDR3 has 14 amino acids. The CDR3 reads CASSRTGVGYGYTF. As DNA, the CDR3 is TGTGCCAGCAGCCGGACAGGGGTTGGCTATGGCTACACCTTC.

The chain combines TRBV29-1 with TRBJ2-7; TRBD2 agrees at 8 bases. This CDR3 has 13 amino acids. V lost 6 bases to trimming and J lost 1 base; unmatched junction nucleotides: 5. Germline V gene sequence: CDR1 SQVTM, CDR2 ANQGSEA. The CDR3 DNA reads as TGCAGCGTACGGGGGGGCTGGTCCTACGAGCAGTACTTC. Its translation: CSVRGGWSYEQYF.

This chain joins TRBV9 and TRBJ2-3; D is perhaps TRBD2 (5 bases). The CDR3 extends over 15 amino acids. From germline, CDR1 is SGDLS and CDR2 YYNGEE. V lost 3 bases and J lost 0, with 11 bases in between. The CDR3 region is CASSARGASTDTQYF. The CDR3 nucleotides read TGTGCCAGCAGCGCCCGGGGTGCTAGCACAGATACGCAGTATTTT.

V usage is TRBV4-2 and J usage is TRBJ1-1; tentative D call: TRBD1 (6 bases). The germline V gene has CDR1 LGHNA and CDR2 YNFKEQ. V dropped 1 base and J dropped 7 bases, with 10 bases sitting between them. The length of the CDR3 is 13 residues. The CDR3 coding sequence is TGTGCCAGCAGCCAAGTAACAGGGCATGAAGCTTTCTTT. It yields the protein CASSQVTGHEAFF.

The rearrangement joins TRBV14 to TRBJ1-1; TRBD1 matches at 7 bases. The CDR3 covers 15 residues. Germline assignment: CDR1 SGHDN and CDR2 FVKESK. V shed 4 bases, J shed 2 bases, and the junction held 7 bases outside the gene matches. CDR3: CASSPHGTANTEAFF. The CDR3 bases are TGTGCCAGCAGCCCTCATGGGACAGCAAACACTGAAGCTTTCTTT.

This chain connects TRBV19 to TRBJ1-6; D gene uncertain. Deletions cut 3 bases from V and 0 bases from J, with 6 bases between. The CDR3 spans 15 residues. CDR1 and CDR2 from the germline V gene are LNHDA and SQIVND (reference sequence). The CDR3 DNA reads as TGTGCCAGTAGTATTGGGAGCTCCTATAATTCACCCCTCCACTTT. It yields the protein CASSIGSSYNSPLHF.

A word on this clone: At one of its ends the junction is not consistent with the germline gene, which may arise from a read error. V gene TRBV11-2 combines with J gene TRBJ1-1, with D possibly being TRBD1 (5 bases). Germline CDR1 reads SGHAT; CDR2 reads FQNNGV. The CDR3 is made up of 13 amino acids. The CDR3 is CASSVDRNTEAFF. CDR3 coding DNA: TGTGCCAGCAGCGTAGACAGGAACACTGAAGCTTTCTTT.

In DNA, the CDR3 is TGTGCCAGCAGCTTAATTGTCGACAGCTTGGAGCAGTACTTC. Amino acid sequence: CASSLIVDSLEQYF. The V and J genes are TRBV5-5 and TRBJ2-7; tentative D call: TRBD1 (5 bases). With 2 bases removed from V and 7 bases from J, the gap between germline ends came to 16 bases. The CDR3 is made up of 14 amino acids. Germline CDR1 SGHKS, CDR2 YYEKEE (reference sequence).

The CDR3 DNA reads TGTGCCAGCAGTGAGGCAGCCGATCGTGAGGGCAATGAGCAGTTCTTC. Its protein is CASSEAADREGNEQFF. This chain uses TRBV2 with TRBJ2-1; perhaps TRBD2 as D (5 bases). This CDR3 is 16 amino acids long. Trimming left V 3 bases short and J 6 bases short, with 18 bases between. Germline CDR1 reads SNHLY; CDR2 reads FYNNEI.

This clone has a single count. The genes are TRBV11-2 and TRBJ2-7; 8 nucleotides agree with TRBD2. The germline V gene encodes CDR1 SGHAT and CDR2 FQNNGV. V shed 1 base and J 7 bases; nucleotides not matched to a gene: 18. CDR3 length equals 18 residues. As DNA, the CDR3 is TGTGCCAGCAGCTTAGCTAGGGTAGGGAGCGGGACTAGTGCTGAGCAGTACTTC. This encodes CASSLARVGSGTSAEQYF.

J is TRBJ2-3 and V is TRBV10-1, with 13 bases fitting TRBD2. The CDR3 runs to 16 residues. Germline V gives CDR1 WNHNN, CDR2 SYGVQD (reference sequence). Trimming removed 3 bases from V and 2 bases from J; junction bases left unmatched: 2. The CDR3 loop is CASSDGTSGDTDTQYF. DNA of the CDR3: TGCGCCAGCAGTGACGGGACTAGCGGGGACACAGATACGCAGTATTTT.

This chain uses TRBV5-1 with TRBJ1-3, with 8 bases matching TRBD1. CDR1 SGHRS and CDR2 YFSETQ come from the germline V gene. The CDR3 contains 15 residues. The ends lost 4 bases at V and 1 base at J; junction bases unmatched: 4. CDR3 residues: CASSARTGSGNTIYF. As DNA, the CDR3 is TGCGCCAGCAGCGCCCGGACAGGGTCTGGAAACACCATATATTTT.

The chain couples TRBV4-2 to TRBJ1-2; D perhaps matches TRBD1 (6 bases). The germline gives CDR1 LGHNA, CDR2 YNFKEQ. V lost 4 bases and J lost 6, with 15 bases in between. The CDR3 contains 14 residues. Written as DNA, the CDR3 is TGTGCCAGCAGCCCGACAGGTCTTTCCCATGGCTACACCTTC. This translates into CASSPTGLSHGYTF.

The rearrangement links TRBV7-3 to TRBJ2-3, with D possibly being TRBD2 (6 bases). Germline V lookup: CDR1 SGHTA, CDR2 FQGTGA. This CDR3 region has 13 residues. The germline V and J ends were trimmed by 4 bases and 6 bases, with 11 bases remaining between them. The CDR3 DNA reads TGTGCCAGCAGCTACGGGAGCCCCGATACGCAGTATTTT. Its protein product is CASSYGSPDTQYF.

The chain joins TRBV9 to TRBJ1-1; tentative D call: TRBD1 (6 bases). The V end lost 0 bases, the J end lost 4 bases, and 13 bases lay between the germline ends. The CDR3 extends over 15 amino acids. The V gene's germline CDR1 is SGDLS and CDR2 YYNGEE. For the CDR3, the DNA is TGTGCCAGCAGCGTAGACCCACAGGGTATCACTGAAGCTTTCTTT. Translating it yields CASSVDPQGITEAFF.

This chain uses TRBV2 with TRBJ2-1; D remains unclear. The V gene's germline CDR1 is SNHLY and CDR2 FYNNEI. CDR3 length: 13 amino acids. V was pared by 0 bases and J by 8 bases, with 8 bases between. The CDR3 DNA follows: TGTGCCAGCAGTGAAGCTAAATCGGATGAGCAGTTCTTC. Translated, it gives CASSEAKSDEQFF.